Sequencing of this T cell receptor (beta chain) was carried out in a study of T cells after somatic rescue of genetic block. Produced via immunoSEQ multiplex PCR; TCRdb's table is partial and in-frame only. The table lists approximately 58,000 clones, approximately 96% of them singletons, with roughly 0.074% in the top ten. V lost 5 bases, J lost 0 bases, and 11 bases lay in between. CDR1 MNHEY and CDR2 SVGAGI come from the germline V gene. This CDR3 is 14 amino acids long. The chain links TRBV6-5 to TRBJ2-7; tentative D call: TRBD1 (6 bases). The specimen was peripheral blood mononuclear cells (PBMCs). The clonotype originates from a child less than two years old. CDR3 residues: CASSSTGYSYEQYF. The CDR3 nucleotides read TGTGCCAGCAGTAGTACAGGGTACTCCTACGAGCAGTACTTC.